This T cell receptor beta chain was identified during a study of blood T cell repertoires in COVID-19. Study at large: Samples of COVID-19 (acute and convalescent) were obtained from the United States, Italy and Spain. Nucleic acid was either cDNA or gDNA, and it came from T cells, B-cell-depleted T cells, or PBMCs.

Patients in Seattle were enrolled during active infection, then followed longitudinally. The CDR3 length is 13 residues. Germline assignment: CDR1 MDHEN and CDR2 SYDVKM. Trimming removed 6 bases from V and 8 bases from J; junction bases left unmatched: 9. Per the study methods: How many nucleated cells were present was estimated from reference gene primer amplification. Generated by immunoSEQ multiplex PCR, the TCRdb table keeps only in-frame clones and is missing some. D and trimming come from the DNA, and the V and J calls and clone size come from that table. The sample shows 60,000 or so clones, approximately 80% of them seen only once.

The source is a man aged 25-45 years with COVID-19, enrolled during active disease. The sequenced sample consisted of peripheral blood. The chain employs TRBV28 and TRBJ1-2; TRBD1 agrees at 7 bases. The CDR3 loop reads CASRLRGIGGYTF. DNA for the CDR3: TGTGCCAGCAGACTCAGGGGGATAGGGGGCTACACCTTC.